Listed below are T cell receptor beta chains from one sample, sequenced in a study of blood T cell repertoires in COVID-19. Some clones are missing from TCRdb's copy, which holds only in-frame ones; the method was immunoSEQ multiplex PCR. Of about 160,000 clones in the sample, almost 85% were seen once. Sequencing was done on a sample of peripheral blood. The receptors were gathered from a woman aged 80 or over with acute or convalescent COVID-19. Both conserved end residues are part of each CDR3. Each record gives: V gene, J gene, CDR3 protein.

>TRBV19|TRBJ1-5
CAISGGAGQPQHF
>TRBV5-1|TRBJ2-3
CASSLGASSGRGDTQYF
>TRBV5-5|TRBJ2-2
CASSFSGNSGELFF
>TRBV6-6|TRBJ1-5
CASTYGQGSNQPQHF
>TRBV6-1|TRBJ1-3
CASSEGRVAGNTIYF
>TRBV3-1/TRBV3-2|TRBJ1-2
CASAVVGVDGYTF
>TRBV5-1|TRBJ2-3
CASRQMETDTQYF
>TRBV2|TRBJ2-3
CASSQTSGRGDTQYF
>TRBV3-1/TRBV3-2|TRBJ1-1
CASSQGQKIEAFF
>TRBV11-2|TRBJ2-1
CASSRRDSSYNEQFF
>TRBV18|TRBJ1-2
CASSLGREYGYTF
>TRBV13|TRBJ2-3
CASSLVSGLTTDTQYF
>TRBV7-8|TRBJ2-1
CASSPGTPNEQFF
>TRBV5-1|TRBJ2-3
CASSLGVRGSTDTQYF
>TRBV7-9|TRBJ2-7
CASSQGLHEQYF
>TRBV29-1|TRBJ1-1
CSVTGRVGTEAFF
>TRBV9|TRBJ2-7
CASSARGDEQYF
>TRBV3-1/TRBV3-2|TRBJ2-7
CASSQAGRGDEQYF
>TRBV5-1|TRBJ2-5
CASSLLGSQETQYF
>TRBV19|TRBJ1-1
CASSIDWTGEREAFF